Listed here are 10 T cell receptor beta chains from one sample, sequenced in a study of CD8+CD57+ T cells in acquired aplastic anemia. TCR beta VDJ and CDR3 profiling used genomic DNA as template. MiXCR was run by TCRdb on the reads, yielding one entry per CDR3 protein. Seen here are about 270,000 distinct CDR3 sequences, roughly 50% observed once, and the top ten hold approximately 8.2%. The sample taken for sequencing was sorted CD4+, CD8+, or CD8+CD57+ T cells (not recorded which) from PBMCs. These receptors were taken from a human donor with severe aplastic anemia or a healthy control (not recorded which).

Ten or more counts support this clonotype. CDR3 nucleotide sequence: TGCAGTGCAGTTGGGACAGGGGCTGAAAAACTGTTTTTT. This gives the protein CSAVGTGAEKLFF. The rearrangement uses TRBV20-1 and TRBJ1-4; 10 bases line up with TRBD1. V lost 6 bases, J lost 7 bases, and 5 bases stayed unmatched. Germline V gives CDR1 DFQATT, CDR2 SNEGSKA (reference sequence). This CDR3 has 13 amino acids.

The rearrangement uses TRBV20-1 and TRBJ2-7; the match to TRBD2 covers 10 bases. The CDR3 extends over 14 amino acids. Germline CDR1 and CDR2: DFQATT and SNEGSKA (reference sequence). The J segment lost 2 bases and the V segment lost 6 bases, leaving 7 bases of the junction unmatched. The CDR3: CSALPGTSAYEQYF. The CDR3, as DNA: TGCAGTGCGCTACCCGGGACTAGCGCCTACGAGCAGTACTTC.

This clonotype was seen a few times. The V call is TRBV15, the J call TRBJ1-3; the D gene is possibly TRBD1 (6 bases). The V end was cut by 0 bases, the J end by 4 bases, with 16 bases between. The germline V gene encodes CDR1 LNHNV and CDR2 YYDKDF (reference sequence). There are 17 residues in the CDR3. DNA of the CDR3: TGTGCCACCAGCAGAGATCTGTTCGGGGGGCTCGGAAACACCATATATTTT. As protein: CATSRDLFGGLGNTIYF. The full variable domain, rest sourced from reference TRBV15 and TRBJ1-3, is DAMVIQNPRYQVTQFGKPVTLSCSQTLNHNVMYWYQQKSSQAPKLLFHYYDKDFNNEADTPDNFQSRRPNTSFCFLDIRSPGLGDTAMYLCATSRDLFGGLGNTIYFGEGSWLTVV.

In its sample, this clonotype was seen a few times. CDR3 region: CASSQDGGLWEKLFF. Here the CDR3 DNA reads TGTGCCAGCAGCCAAGATGGGGGATTATGGGAAAAACTGTTTTTT. The chain recombines TRBV3-1 with TRBJ1-4, with D maybe TRBD1 (5 bases). Trimming cost V 0 bases and J 8 bases, with 13 bases left between them. The CDR3 extends over 15 amino acids. Looked up from germline, CDR1 is LGHDT and CDR2 is YNNKEL (reference sequence).

Worth noting for this clonotype: The CDR3 end shows no conserved phenylalanine or tryptophan, and so a read error is likely. It is unclear where the CDR3 begins or ends on the DNA, so no DNA is shown, and the CDR3 is as TCRdb lists it. This chain links TRBV7-2 with TRBJ1-3; the DNA was not compared with TRBD1, the D call given in the table. Germline V gene lookup returns CDR1 SGHTA and CDR2 FQGNSA. From its first to its last residue, the CDR3 has 14 amino acids. The CDR3 loop is CASSPGSAGNTRYC.

A word on this clonotype: Likely a read error: the CDR3 ends without its conserved phenylalanine or tryptophan. No DNA is shown, since the ends of the CDR3 on it are uncertain; the CDR3 is the one TCRdb lists. The chain has TRBV18 and TRBJ1-6; TRBD1, the table's D call, lacks a check against the DNA. The CDR3 is made up of 11 amino acids, end residues included. CDR1 is KGHSH and CDR2 is LQKENI in the germline V gene. CDR3 amino acids: CASSPRGRSGS.

This clonotype turned up a few times. The chain couples TRBV24-1 to TRBJ1-2; weak D call: TRBD1 (6 bases). The CDR3 has 14 amino acids. V was shortened by 3 bases and J by 7 bases, with 14 bases between the two germline ends. CDR1 is KGHDR and CDR2 is SFDVKD in the germline V gene. CDR3 in amino acids: CATSDAGERSGYTF. In DNA, the CDR3 is TGTGCCACCAGTGATGCAGGGGAAAGAAGTGGCTACACCTTC.

The V and J genes are TRBV7-2 and TRBJ2-5; the D gene is possibly TRBD2 (5 bases). Germline CDR1 SGHTA, CDR2 FQGNSA. V was cut by 5 bases and J by 4 bases, with 5 bases left in between. There are 11 residues in the CDR3. Here the CDR3 DNA reads TGTGCCAGCAGCGCGGGAGAGACCCAGTACTTC. It yields the protein CASSAGETQYF.

The gene calls are TRBV7-3 and TRBJ1-6; D gene ambiguous. The CDR3 loop spans 15 amino acids. Trimming took off 1 base at V and 7 bases at J, with 11 bases between the two ends. In germline, CDR1 is SGHTA, CDR2 FQGTGA. CDR3 in amino acids: CASSLRPGLNSPLHF. The CDR3, as DNA: TGTGCCAGCAGCTTAAGGCCAGGATTAAATTCACCCCTCCACTTT.

Regarding this clonotype: The limits of the CDR3 on the DNA are not certain, so only TCRdb's listed CDR3 is given. V is TRBV19 and J is TRBJ2-4; the D call in the table, TRBD1, was not verified against the DNA. In germline, CDR1 is LNHDA, CDR2 SQIVND (reference sequence). Inclusive of both ends, the CDR3 amounts to 24 amino acids. The CDR3: CASRPGTGMGTEAFFGQGKNIQYF.